This entry is about one T cell receptor beta chain. Using immunoSEQ multiplex PCR, the repertoire was profiled, and TCRdb retains in-frame clones only, with some absent. The data show about 250,000 clones, roughly 88% seen once. This sample is drawn from a study of blood T cell repertoires in COVID-19. Study information: Some COVID-19 samples were acute and others convalescent; all came from the United States, Italy and Spain. In each case, the material was cDNA or gDNA derived from T cells, B-cell-depleted T cells, or PBMCs.

V shed 6 bases and J shed 2 bases, with 8 bases lying between them. Germline V gene lookup returns CDR1 SEHNR and CDR2 FQNEAQ (reference sequence). This CDR3 has 13 amino acids. The sample consisted of peripheral blood. The clonotype originates from a man older than 75 with acute or convalescent COVID-19. The V call is TRBV7-9, the J call TRBJ1-3; tentative D call: TRBD1 (5 bases). CDR3 bases: TGTGCCAGCAGAGCGACAGCTGGAAACACCATATATTTT. Encoded protein: CASRATAGNTIYF. The entire variable domain, with the rest obtained from reference TRBV7-9 and TRBJ1-3, is as follows: DTGVSQNPRHKITKRGQNVTFRCDPISEHNRLYWYRQTLGQGPEFLTYFQNEAQLEKSRLLSDRFSAERPKGSFSTLEIQRTEQGDSAMYLCASRATAGNTIYFGEGSWLTVV.